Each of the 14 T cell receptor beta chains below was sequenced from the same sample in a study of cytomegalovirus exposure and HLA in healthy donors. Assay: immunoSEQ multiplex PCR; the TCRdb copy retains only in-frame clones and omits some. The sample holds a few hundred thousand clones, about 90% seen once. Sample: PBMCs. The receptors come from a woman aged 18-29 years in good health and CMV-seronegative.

Here the CDR3 reads CASSLGPGDYTEAFF. CDR3 DNA: TGTGCCAGCAGCTTAGGACCAGGGGATTACACTGAAGCTTTCTTT. The chain couples TRBV7-2 to TRBJ1-1, with a tentative D call TRBD1 (6 bases). The CDR3 is made up of 15 amino acids. V gave up 1 base and J gave up 3 bases, with 12 bases separating them. Germline V gene lookup returns CDR1 SGHTA and CDR2 FQGNSA.

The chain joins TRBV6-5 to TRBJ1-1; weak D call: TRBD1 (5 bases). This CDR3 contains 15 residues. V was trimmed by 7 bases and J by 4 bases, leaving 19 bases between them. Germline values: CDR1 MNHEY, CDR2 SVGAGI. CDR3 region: CASTRFSTGSTEAFF. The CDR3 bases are TGTGCCAGCACACGGTTTTCAACAGGATCCACTGAAGCTTTCTTT.

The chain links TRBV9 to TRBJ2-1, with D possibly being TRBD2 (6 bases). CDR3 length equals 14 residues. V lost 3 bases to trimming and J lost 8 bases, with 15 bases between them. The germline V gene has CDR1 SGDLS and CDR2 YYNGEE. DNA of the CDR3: TGTGCCAGCAGCGATAGTGGGGGGTCCGATGAGCAGTTCTTC. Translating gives CASSDSGGSDEQFF.

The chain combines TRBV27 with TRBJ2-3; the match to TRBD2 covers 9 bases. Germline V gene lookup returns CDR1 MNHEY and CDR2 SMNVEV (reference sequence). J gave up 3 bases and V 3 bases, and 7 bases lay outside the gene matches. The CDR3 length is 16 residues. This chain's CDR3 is CASSFRAGGHTDTQYF. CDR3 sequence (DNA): TGTGCCAGCAGTTTTCGGGCGGGGGGGCATACAGATACGCAGTATTTT.

CDR3 sequence reads: CASSQVGAGARGEQFF. CDR3 nucleotides: TGCGCCAGCAGCCAAGTCGGCGCGGGGGCGCGGGGTGAGCAGTTCTTC. The chain has TRBV4-3 and TRBJ2-1, with D possibly TRBD2 on 7 matching bases. Germline lookup yields CDR1 LGHNA and CDR2 YSLEER. The CDR3 contains 16 residues. V was shortened by 1 base and J by 9 bases, with 19 bases between the two germline ends.

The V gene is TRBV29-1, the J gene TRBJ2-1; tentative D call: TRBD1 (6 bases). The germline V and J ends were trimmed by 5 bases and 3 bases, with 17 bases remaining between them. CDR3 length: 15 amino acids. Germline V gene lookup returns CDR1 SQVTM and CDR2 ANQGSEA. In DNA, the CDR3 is TGCAGCGTTAACCGTCGTGGGACATTCTACAATGAGCAGTTCTTC. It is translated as CSVNRRGTFYNEQFF.

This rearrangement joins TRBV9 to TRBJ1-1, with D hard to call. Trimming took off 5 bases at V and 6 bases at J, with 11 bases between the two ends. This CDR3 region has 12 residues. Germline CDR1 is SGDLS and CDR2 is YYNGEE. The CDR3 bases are TGTGCCAGCAGTACGGGAGCCGCTGAAGCTTTCTTT. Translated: CASSTGAAEAFF.

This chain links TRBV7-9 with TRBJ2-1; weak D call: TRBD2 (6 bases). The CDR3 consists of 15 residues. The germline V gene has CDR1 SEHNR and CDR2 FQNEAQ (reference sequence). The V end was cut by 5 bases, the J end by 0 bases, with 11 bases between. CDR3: CASSMGDSSYNEQFF. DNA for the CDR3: TGTGCCAGCAGCATGGGGGACTCCTCCTACAATGAGCAGTTCTTC.

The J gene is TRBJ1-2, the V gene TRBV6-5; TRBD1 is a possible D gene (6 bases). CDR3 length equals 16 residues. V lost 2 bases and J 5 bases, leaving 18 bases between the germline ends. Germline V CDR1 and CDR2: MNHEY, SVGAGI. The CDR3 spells CASSYDLPGAGYGYTF. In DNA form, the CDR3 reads TGTGCCAGCAGTTACGACCTACCAGGGGCAGGATATGGCTACACCTTC.

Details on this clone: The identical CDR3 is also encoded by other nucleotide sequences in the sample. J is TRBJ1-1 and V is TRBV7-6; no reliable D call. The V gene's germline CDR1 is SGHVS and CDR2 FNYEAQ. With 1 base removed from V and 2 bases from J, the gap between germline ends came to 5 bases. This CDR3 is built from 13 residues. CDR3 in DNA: TGTGCCAGCAGCTTAGACAGAAACACTGAAGCTTTCTTT. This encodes CASSLDRNTEAFF.

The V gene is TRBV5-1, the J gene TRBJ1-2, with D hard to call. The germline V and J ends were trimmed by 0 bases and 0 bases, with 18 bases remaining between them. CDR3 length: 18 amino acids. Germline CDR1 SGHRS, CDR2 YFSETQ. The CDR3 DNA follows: TGCGCCAGCAGCTTGGCCAGTAGTAGCTACCTGACTAACTATGGCTACACCTTC. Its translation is CASSLASSSYLTNYGYTF.

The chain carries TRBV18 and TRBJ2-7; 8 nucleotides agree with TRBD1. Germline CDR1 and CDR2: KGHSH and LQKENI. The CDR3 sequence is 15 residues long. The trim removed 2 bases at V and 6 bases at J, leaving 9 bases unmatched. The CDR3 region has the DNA TGTGCCAGCTCACCAAGTTTCGATCAGGGGGCCGAGCAGTACGTC. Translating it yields CASSPSFDQGAEQYV.

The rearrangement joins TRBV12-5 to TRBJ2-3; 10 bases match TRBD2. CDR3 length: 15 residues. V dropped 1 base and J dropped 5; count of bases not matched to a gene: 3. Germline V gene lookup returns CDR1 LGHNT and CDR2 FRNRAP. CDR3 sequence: CASGLGRTSGDTQYF. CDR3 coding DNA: TGTGCTAGTGGTTTGGGAAGGACTAGCGGAGATACGCAGTATTTT.

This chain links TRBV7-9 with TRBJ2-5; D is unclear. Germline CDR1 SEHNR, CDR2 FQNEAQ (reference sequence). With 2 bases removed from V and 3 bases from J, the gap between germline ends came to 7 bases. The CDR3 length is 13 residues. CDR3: CASSLSAEETQYF. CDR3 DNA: TGTGCCAGCAGCTTAAGCGCGGAAGAGACCCAGTACTTC.